Below, 26 T cell receptor beta chains from the same sample are listed, as sequenced in a study of graft-versus-host responses after intestinal transplantation. The data were produced by immunoSEQ multiplex PCR, yet TCRdb's version contains in-frame clones alone and is incomplete. The sample consists of approximately 46,000 clones, less than 85% of them appearing once. Antigen specificity for these receptors is unknown. The source was unstimulated CD4+ T cells sorted from spleen or lymph node cells, collected before transplant. Source of these receptors: a human donor who was the organ donor for an intestinal transplant.

The gene calls are TRBV21-1 and TRBJ2-2. TRBV21-1 is a listed pseudogene. This CDR3 region has 21 residues. As DNA, the CDR3 is TGTGCCAGCAGCAAAGCGCCAGGGACCGATAGCCTGGTAGTCGGCACCGGGGAGCTGTTTTTT. Encoded protein: CASSKAPGTDSLVVGTGELFF.

This clone was observed a few times. The chain couples TRBV6-1 to TRBJ1-1; D is ambiguous. This CDR3 has 15 amino acids. Germline V gene data show CDR1 as MNHNS and CDR2 as SASEGT. V lost 1 base and J 3 bases, leaving 12 bases between the germline ends. The CDR3 DNA is TGTGCCAGCAGTGAAGTGGTATTGGGAGACACTGAAGCTTTCTTT. This gives the protein CASSEVVLGDTEAFF.

This clone was detected only a few times. The rearrangement joins TRBV27 to TRBJ2-3; tentative D call: TRBD2 (6 bases). The CDR3 totals 14 residues. Germline V gives CDR1 MNHEY, CDR2 SMNVEV (reference sequence). Trimming took 0 bases from V and 5 from J, leaving 9 bases between them. The CDR3 DNA reads as TGTGCCAGCAGTTTATCGCGGGGACTAGATACGCAGTATTTT. As protein: CASSLSRGLDTQYF.

CDR3 sequence (DNA): TGTGCCTGGAGATCCAGGGCGAGAACTAATGAAAAACTGTTTTTT. This translates into CAWRSRARTNEKLFF. The V call is TRBV30, the J call TRBJ1-4; D possibly corresponds to TRBD1 (5 bases). This CDR3 spans 15 amino acids. Germline loops: CDR1 GTSNPN, CDR2 SVGIG (reference sequence). V dropped 3 bases and J dropped 1 base, with 12 bases sitting between them. The full variable domain, in which reference TRBV30 and TRBJ1-4 provide the parts outside the CDR3, is SQTIHQWPATLVQPVGSPLSLECTVEGTSNPNLYWYRQAAGRGLQLLFYSVGIGQISSEVPQNLSASRPQDRQFILSSKKLLLSDSGFYLCAWRSRARTNEKLFFGSGTQLSVL.

This clone was seen a few times. The rearrangement joins TRBV2 to TRBJ2-7; 13 bases are shared with TRBD2. Looked up from germline, CDR1 is SNHLY and CDR2 is FYNNEI. This CDR3 is 19 amino acids long. V lost 2 bases, J lost 2 bases, and 12 bases stayed unmatched. As DNA, the CDR3 is TGTGCCAGCAGTGAACGAACCGCCGTGGGGACTAGCGGGGCCTACGAGCAGTACTTC. Translated: CASSERTAVGTSGAYEQYF.

The V and J genes are TRBV7-2 and TRBJ2-5; 8 bases match TRBD2. V dropped 5 bases and J dropped 3; count of bases not matched to a gene: 8. Per the germline V gene, CDR1 is SGHTA and CDR2 is FQGNSA. The CDR3 contains 15 residues. The CDR3 region is CASSRGGRFEETQYF. CDR3 nucleotides: TGTGCCAGCAGCCGGGGGGGACGGTTCGAAGAGACCCAGTACTTC.

This clone appeared a single time. This chain uses TRBV10-2 with TRBJ2-7; 13 positions match TRBD2. CDR3 size: 15 residues. Germline V gene sequence: CDR1 WSHSY, CDR2 SAAADI. V dropped 6 bases and J dropped 4; count of bases not matched to a gene: 6. The CDR3 here is CASRGLAGVGYEQYF. CDR3 nucleotides: TGCGCCAGCAGAGGACTAGCGGGAGTTGGGTACGAGCAGTACTTC.

The rearrangement uses TRBV7-9 and TRBJ2-3; D is uncertain. The CDR3 extends over 15 amino acids. Germline V gives CDR1 SEHNR, CDR2 FQNEAQ (reference sequence). Trimming removed 5 bases from V and 2 bases from J, with 14 bases in between. CDR3 residues: CASSKAFGLTDTQYF. CDR3 DNA: TGTGCCAGCAGCAAAGCCTTCGGGCTCACAGATACGCAGTATTTT.

The V and J genes are TRBV5-4 and TRBJ2-7; TRBD1 matches at 9 bases. From germline, CDR1 is SGHNT and CDR2 YYREEE (reference sequence). This CDR3 contains 16 residues. J gave up 5 bases and V 4 bases, and 13 bases lay outside the gene matches. CDR3 sequence: CASSPISGQGDNEQYF. CDR3 sequence (DNA): TGTGCCAGCAGCCCAATATCGGGACAGGGAGACAACGAGCAGTACTTC.

J is TRBJ2-2 and V is TRBV6-6; D gene unclear. This CDR3 is 12 amino acids long. The V end was cut by 2 bases, the J end by 5 bases, with 3 bases between. CDR1 is MNHNY, CDR2 SVGAGI, per germline (reference sequence). The CDR3 sequence is CASSYGTGELFF. The CDR3 DNA follows: TGTGCCAGCAGTTACGGTACCGGGGAGCTGTTTTTT.

The chain has TRBV30 and TRBJ2-1; 7 bases line up with TRBD2. This CDR3 has 16 residues. V dropped 1 base and J dropped 8; count of bases not matched to a gene: 14. Germline CDR1 and CDR2: GTSNPN and SVGIG (reference sequence). The CDR3 protein is CAWSGWDTSGGDEQFF. The CDR3 DNA sequence: TGTGCCTGGAGTGGGTGGGATACCTCGGGAGGTGATGAGCAGTTCTTC.

The chain has TRBV13 and TRBJ2-1; TRBD2 might be the D (6 bases). In germline, CDR1 is PRHDT, CDR2 FYEKMQ (reference sequence). The CDR3 contains 16 residues. V dropped 0 bases and J dropped 4 bases, with 13 bases sitting between them. The CDR3 bases are TGTGCCAGCAGCTTAGGCTTACTAGCCGCATACAATGAGCAGTTCTTC. Protein: CASSLGLLAAYNEQFF.

The J gene is TRBJ1-1, the V gene TRBV29-1, with TRBD1 identical over 8 bases. V lost 6 bases and J lost 11; bases outside the gene matches: 17. Per the germline V gene, CDR1 is SQVTM and CDR2 is ANQGSEA. CDR3 length: 14 residues. The CDR3 loop reads CSVWVAGGKGEAFF. The CDR3 bases are TGCAGCGTCTGGGTGGCAGGGGGCAAGGGTGAGGCTTTCTTT.

In its sample, this clone was seen once. The rearrangement links TRBV7-2 to TRBJ1-1, with TRBD1 identical over 8 bases. V lost 4 bases and J lost 4; bases outside the gene matches: 8. The V gene's germline CDR1 is SGHTA and CDR2 FQGNSA. The CDR3 sequence is 15 residues long. The CDR3 sequence is CASSYYTTGGTEAFF. CDR3 in DNA: TGTGCCAGCAGCTACTATACTACAGGGGGCACTGAAGCTTTCTTT.

The chain couples TRBV29-1 to TRBJ2-6, with D hard to call. The CDR3 is 16 amino acids. In germline, CDR1 is SQVTM, CDR2 ANQGSEA. V lost 3 bases and J 0 bases, leaving 12 bases between the germline ends. The CDR3 DNA sequence: TGCAGCGTTGAGTCCGTTACCGTCTCTGGGGCCAACGTCCTGACTTTC. The encoded protein is CSVESVTVSGANVLTF.

The genes are TRBV11-3 and TRBJ2-3; TRBD2 is a possible D gene (5 bases). The V gene's germline CDR1 is SGHNT and CDR2 YENEEA. This CDR3 contains 15 residues. V shed 3 bases and J shed 0 bases, with 10 bases lying between them. CDR3 in amino acids: CASSLAAVSTDTQYF. DNA of the CDR3: TGTGCCAGCAGCTTGGCAGCGGTAAGCACAGATACGCAGTATTTT.

The chain has TRBV2 and TRBJ1-6; D gene ambiguous. This CDR3 has 13 residues. Germline-derived CDR1 and CDR2 are SNHLY and FYNNEI. Deletions cut 3 bases from V and 7 bases from J, with 7 bases between. CDR3 residues: CASSEGENSPLHF. As DNA, the CDR3 is TGTGCCAGCAGTGAGGGAGAGAATTCACCCCTCCACTTT.

V gene TRBV11-2 combines with J gene TRBJ2-3, with 13 bases matching TRBD2. Trimming at V came to 5 bases and at J to 3 bases, leaving 8 bases not matched to a gene. The germline V gene has CDR1 SGHAT and CDR2 FQNNGV. CDR3 length: 17 residues. The chain's CDR3 is CASSRTATSGRTDTQYF. For the CDR3, the DNA is TGTGCCAGCAGCCGAACCGCGACTAGCGGGAGGACAGATACGCAGTATTTT.

This sequence joins TRBV21-1 and TRBJ2-1; the table's D call, TRBD2, has no DNA check behind it. TRBV21-1 is assigned pseudogene status. The CDR3 runs to 17 residues. The CDR3 nucleotides read TGTGCCAGCAGTATAGACTTAGCTACACCTTCCGACAATGAGCAGTTCTTC. Its translation: CASSIDLATPSDNEQFF.

This chain joins TRBV7-9 and TRBJ2-2; 10 bases agree with TRBD1. V shed 6 bases, J shed 1 base, and the junction held 8 bases outside the gene matches. CDR1 SEHNR and CDR2 FQNEAQ come from the germline V gene (reference sequence). This CDR3 has 17 amino acids. The CDR3 loop reads CASRTTGGILNTGELFF. The CDR3 bases are TGTGCCAGCAGAACGACAGGGGGCATTCTGAACACCGGGGAGCTGTTTTTT.

This clone was detected only a few times. This chain uses TRBV4-3 with TRBJ2-2, with 11 bases fitting TRBD2. Looked up from germline, CDR1 is LGHNA and CDR2 is YSLEER. The CDR3 is made up of 18 amino acids. V was clipped by 3 bases and J by 0 bases; unmatched bases: 6. For the CDR3, the DNA is TGCGCCAGCAGCCACGCTAGCGGGGGGCGGTCGAACACCGGGGAGCTGTTTTTT. Its protein product is CASSHASGGRSNTGELFF.

The genes are TRBV19 and TRBJ1-2; a possible D gene is TRBD1 (5 bases). V was pared by 7 bases and J by 8 bases, with 20 bases between. Germline CDR1 LNHDA, CDR2 SQIVND (reference sequence). CDR3 length: 14 amino acids. The CDR3 sequence: CASNRGENLRGYTF. The CDR3 nucleotides are TGTGCCAGTAACCGAGGGGAGAACCTGAGGGGCTACACCTTC.

The chain couples TRBV5-5 to TRBJ2-1; no definite D call. CDR3 length: 12 residues. Per germline, CDR1 SGHKS and CDR2 YYEKEE (reference sequence). Trimming took 2 bases from V and 6 from J, leaving 6 bases between them. The CDR3 DNA reads TGTGCCAGCAGCTTTAGTGGCAATGAGCAGTTCTTC. It codes for CASSFSGNEQFF.

The chain joins TRBV6-5 to TRBJ2-3; D possibly matches TRBD1 or TRBD2 (7 bases each). Germline CDR1 MNHEY, CDR2 SVGAGI. This CDR3 has 15 residues. V lost 10 bases and J lost 2, with 19 bases in between. The CDR3 DNA follows: TGTGCCACGTCCAGGGGGGGGCTGGCCACAGATACGCAGTATTTT. Protein product: CATSRGGLATDTQYF.

V is TRBV18 and J is TRBJ2-5; D gene ambiguous. This CDR3 is 13 amino acids long. Germline CDR1 reads KGHSH; CDR2 reads LQKENI. Trimming stripped 0 bases from V and 5 bases from J, with 7 bases between. CDR3 DNA sequence: TGTGCCAGCTCACCACCGTCCGAGGAGACCCAGTACTTC. Amino acids: CASSPPSEETQYF.

This chain links TRBV10-1 with TRBJ2-3, with 16 bases that match TRBD2. With V trimmed by 2 bases and J by 3 bases, 8 bases remained unmatched. Germline V gene sequence: CDR1 WNHNN, CDR2 SYGVQD (reference sequence). CDR3 length: 19 amino acids. The chain's CDR3 is CASSETGLAGGPLTDTQYF. CDR3 coding DNA: TGCGCCAGCAGTGAGACGGGACTAGCGGGAGGGCCTTTAACAGATACGCAGTATTTT.